The clone carrying this T cell receptor (beta chain) showed up many times. Genes here carry mouse names. With the read ending 4 residues before the CDR3 end, the germline J gene is used to fill in that end. Additional DNA sequences in this sample encode the identical CDR3. A panel of CD4, CD8alpha, NKG2D, NKG2ACE and other markers served to sort pooled cutaneous lymph node cells. The data originate from a study of CD8+ T cells in alopecia areata. The wider study: Female C3H/HeJ mice aged roughly 7-11 weeks were given skin from C3H/HeJ graft donors, roughly 6-13 months old, that had spontaneous alopecia.

Once RNA had been extracted, it was reverse transcribed into cDNA to act as the sequencing template. The method was immunoSEQ multiplex PCR; TCRdb's version includes in-frame clones alone and lacks a portion of them. The repertoire consists of about 9,100 clones, none detected only once. This CDR3 is 14 amino acids long. Germline V gives CDR1 NSQYPW, CDR2 LRSPGD (reference sequence). V shed 6 bases, J shed 3 bases, and the junction held 4 bases outside the gene matches. The chain links TRBV1 to TRBJ2-5; 9 bases fit TRBD1. Sequences were obtained from CD8+ T cells sorted from a lymph node. This TCR was sampled from a C3H/HeJ mouse with alopecia areata. Strain haplotype (MHC): H2-k. The CDR3 loop is CTCRAGTGQDTQYF. The covered CDR3 bases are TGCACCTGCAGGGCTGGGACAGGGCAAGAC.